The 27 T cell receptor beta chains reported below all come from one sample, sequenced in a study of a mutant IDH1 vaccine in newly diagnosed glioma. The antigens for these receptors are not known. Time point: week 11, during vaccination. Vaccination used 300 ug of mutant IDH1 20-mer peptide per dose, with topical imiquimod. Produced via immunoSEQ multiplex PCR; TCRdb's table is partial and in-frame only. The sample shows fewer than 150,000 clones, roughly 88% of them seen only once. This specimen consisted of PBMCs, obtained from a glioma patient whose treatment included an IDH1 peptide vaccine. These receptors were taken from a woman in her forties or fifties with glioma.

The chain joins TRBV28 to TRBJ2-7; 9 bases fit TRBD1. Germline V gene sequence: CDR1 MDHEN, CDR2 SYDVKM. The CDR3 totals 18 residues. V trimming: 7 bases; J trimming: 3 bases; junction bases outside the gene matches: 19. CDR3 coding DNA: TGTGCCAGCACAAAACCCCGGGACAGGGACGTTGCCGGCTACGAGCAGTACTTC. This encodes CASTKPRDRDVAGYEQYF. The whole variable domain, filled in from reference TRBV28 and TRBJ2-7, reads DVKVTQSSRYLVKRTGEKVFLECVQDMDHENMFWYRQDPGLGLRLIYFSYDVKMKEKGDIPEGYSVSREKKERFSLILESASTNQTSMYLCASTKPRDRDVAGYEQYFGPGTRLTVT.

The rearrangement joins TRBV5-4 to TRBJ2-1; D may match TRBD1 or TRBD2 (6 bases each). Trimming removed 6 bases at V and 4 bases at J, with 14 bases between. From germline, CDR1 is SGHNT and CDR2 YYREEE (reference sequence). This CDR3 spans 14 amino acids. The CDR3 sequence: CASTNGGGYNEQFF. The CDR3 DNA follows: TGTGCCAGCACCAATGGAGGGGGGTACAATGAGCAGTTCTTC.

Concerning this clone itself: A junction end diverges from the germline sequence, so it may reflect a read error. J is TRBJ2-7 and V is TRBV5-1; possibly TRBD2 for D (5 bases). CDR1 and CDR2 (germline): SGHRS, YFSETQ. This CDR3 contains 12 residues. The chain's CDR3 is CASSTGLYEQHF. CDR3 nucleotides: TGCGCCAGCAGCACGGGATTGTACGAGCAGCACTTC.

This rearrangement joins TRBV11-2 to TRBJ2-5; D is unresolved. Deletions cut 2 bases from V and 5 bases from J, with 15 bases between. CDR1 is SGHAT, CDR2 FQNNGV, per germline. The CDR3 is made up of 15 amino acids. The CDR3 region is CASSLSAGVGETQYF. CDR3 in DNA: TGTGCCAGCAGCTTATCGGCTGGGGTCGGGGAGACCCAGTACTTC. The full variable domain, with the rest looked up from reference TRBV11-2 and TRBJ2-5, is EAGVAQSPRYKIIEKRQSVAFWCNPISGHATLYWYQQILGQGPKLLIQFQNNGVVDDSQLPKDRFSAERLKGVDSTLKIQPAKLEDSAVYLCASSLSAGVGETQYFGPGTRLLVL.

This chain uses TRBV5-6 with TRBJ2-7, with D perhaps matching TRBD2 (6 bases). Germline V gene sequence: CDR1 SGHDT, CDR2 YYEEEE. V was trimmed by 7 bases and J by 3 bases, leaving 14 bases between them. The CDR3 totals 13 residues. CDR3 residues: CASGGTLGYEQYF. The CDR3 DNA sequence: TGTGCCAGCGGGGGGACTCTCGGCTACGAGCAGTACTTC.

This rearrangement joins TRBV11-2 to TRBJ2-5; D is possibly TRBD1 (6 bases). Per germline, CDR1 SGHAT and CDR2 FQNNGV. This CDR3 spans 14 amino acids. The V end was cut by 4 bases, the J end by 5 bases, with 14 bases between. The CDR3 nucleotides are TGTGCCAGCAGCTCCCGACAGGATGGGGAGACCCAGTACTTC. It yields the protein CASSSRQDGETQYF.

This chain uses TRBV5-1 with TRBJ1-4, with D possibly matching TRBD1 (5 bases). Germline V gene lookup returns CDR1 SGHRS and CDR2 YFSETQ. This CDR3 is built from 15 residues. V shed 4 bases and J shed 8 bases, with 18 bases lying between them. The CDR3 protein is CASSDRGLSYEKLFF. The CDR3 DNA is TGCGCCAGCAGCGACCGGGGACTTAGTTACGAAAAACTGTTTTTT.

The genes are TRBV11-2 and TRBJ1-4, with D unclear. Trimming took off 3 bases at V and 4 bases at J, with 6 bases between the two ends. The CDR3 runs 13 residues. Germline-derived CDR1 and CDR2 are SGHAT and FQNNGV. In nucleotides, the CDR3 is TGTGCCAGCAGCTTGTGGTATAATGAAAAACTGTTTTTT. Its protein is CASSLWYNEKLFF.

This chain connects TRBV5-5 to TRBJ2-3; the match to TRBD1 covers 7 bases. The germline V gene encodes CDR1 SGHKS and CDR2 YYEKEE (reference sequence). CDR3 size: 14 residues. With 4 bases clipped from V and 0 bases from J, the junction kept 2 bases outside the gene matches. CDR3 DNA sequence: TGTGCCAGCAGCACGGGACAGAGCACAGATACGCAGTATTTT. Protein product: CASSTGQSTDTQYF.

This clone was seen a handful of times. The chain combines TRBV20-1 with TRBJ1-6, with unresolved D. Germline CDR1 DFQATT, CDR2 SNEGSKA (reference sequence). The CDR3 has 11 amino acids. The germline V and J ends were trimmed by 3 bases and 8 bases, with 5 bases remaining between them. CDR3 sequence reads: CSASGDSPLHF. The CDR3, as DNA: TGCAGTGCTAGCGGAGATTCACCCCTCCACTTT.

V usage is TRBV28 and J usage is TRBJ1-2; 9 nucleotides line up with TRBD1. V dropped 8 bases and J dropped 4; count of bases not matched to a gene: 5. CDR1 and CDR2 (germline): MDHEN, SYDVKM. CDR3 length: 13 amino acids. The CDR3 bases are TGTGCCAGCCTGACAGGGGGGGTCTATGGCTACACCTTC. Translated: CASLTGGVYGYTF.

The chain employs TRBV4-1 and TRBJ1-1, with 9 bases identical to TRBD1. CDR1 and CDR2 from the germline V gene are MGHRA and YSYEKL. The CDR3 covers 15 residues. V lost 0 bases and J lost 4; bases outside the gene matches: 3. CDR3 in amino acids: CASSQDDRGGTEAFF. The CDR3 DNA reads TGCGCCAGCAGCCAAGATGACAGGGGGGGCACTGAAGCTTTCTTT.

The sample holds one count of this clone. The CDR3 protein is CASSLRQGRNQPQHF. The CDR3 nucleotides are TGTGCCAGCAGCCTTCGACAGGGGAGGAATCAGCCCCAGCATTTT. The rearrangement uses TRBV28 and TRBJ1-5; TRBD1 matches at 8 bases. This CDR3 is built from 15 residues. V shed 6 bases and J 4 bases; nucleotides not matched to a gene: 8. The germline V gene encodes CDR1 MDHEN and CDR2 SYDVKM.

This chain connects TRBV9 to TRBJ2-7, with TRBD1 as a possible D gene (6 bases). This CDR3 has 15 amino acids. V lost 4 bases and J lost 3, with 17 bases in between. Per germline, CDR1 SGDLS and CDR2 YYNGEE. CDR3 nucleotide sequence: TGTGCCAGCAGCCCTACAGGGATAGGGGACTACGAGCAGTACTTC. Translated, it gives CASSPTGIGDYEQYF.

This rearrangement joins TRBV2 to TRBJ2-7; 10 positions match TRBD1. The CDR3 is 12 amino acids. Per the germline V gene, CDR1 is SNHLY and CDR2 is FYNNEI. The J segment lost 6 bases and the V segment lost 6 bases, leaving 2 bases of the junction unmatched. The CDR3 DNA reads as TGTGCCAGCAGAGACAGGGGGCCCGAGCAGTACTTC. Translated: CASRDRGPEQYF.

The chain combines TRBV5-6 with TRBJ2-7; 8 nucleotides match TRBD1. Germline values: CDR1 SGHDT, CDR2 YYEEEE. The CDR3 length is 15 residues. V shed 3 bases and J 3 bases; nucleotides not matched to a gene: 8. The CDR3 sequence is CASSSLGQGIYEQYF. DNA of the CDR3: TGTGCCAGCAGCTCCCTTGGACAGGGTATCTACGAGCAGTACTTC.

The chain has TRBV30 and TRBJ1-6, with D possibly being TRBD1 (5 bases). The CDR3 is made up of 12 amino acids. Germline CDR1 and CDR2: GTSNPN and SVGIG (reference sequence). Trimming pared 0 bases from V and 11 bases from J, leaving 8 bases between. CDR3 coding DNA: TGTGCCTGGAGTGTACGGGACCCACCCCTCCACTTT. Translated, it gives CAWSVRDPPLHF. The variable domain in full, with the rest retrieved from reference TRBV30 and TRBJ1-6, is SQTIHQWPATLVQPVGSPLSLECTVEGTSNPNLYWYRQAAGRGLQLLFYSVGIGQISSEVPQNLSASRPQDRQFILSSKKLLLSDSGFYLCAWSVRDPPLHFGNGTRLTVT.

The gene calls are TRBV21-1 and TRBJ2-7; TRBD1, the table's D call, lacks a check against the DNA. TRBV21-1 is annotated as a pseudogene. This CDR3 contains 14 residues. The CDR3 DNA reads as TGTGCCAGCAGCAGAAGGGACAGGGCTTACGAGCAGTACTTC. Amino acids: CASSRRDRAYEQYF.

The gene calls are TRBV10-2 and TRBJ2-7; tentatively, D is TRBD2 (6 bases). The CDR3 is made up of 11 amino acids. V lost 7 bases to trimming and J lost 4 bases, with 8 bases between them. Germline CDR1 and CDR2: WSHSY and SAAADI. DNA for the CDR3: TGCGCCAGCAAGGAGGGTTACGAGCAGTACTTC. Residues: CASKEGYEQYF.

J is TRBJ2-7 and V is TRBV6-1; D is uncertain. Germline-derived CDR1 and CDR2 are MNHNS and SASEGT. V lost 7 bases, J lost 5 bases, and 18 bases lay in between. The CDR3 has 14 amino acids. The CDR3 protein is CASKMGESLDEQYF. The CDR3 bases are TGTGCCAGCAAAATGGGCGAATCTCTCGACGAGCAGTACTTC.

This clone was recorded once. The rearrangement joins TRBV27 to TRBJ1-5; TRBD1 matches 9 bases. Germline V lookup: CDR1 MNHEY, CDR2 SMNVEV (reference sequence). The V and J ends lost 6 bases and 6 bases, in that order; junction bases with no gene match: 18. This CDR3 comprises 18 residues. The CDR3 reads CASSKWDRVGSVGQPQHF. In nucleotides, the CDR3 is TGTGCCAGCAGCAAATGGGACAGGGTTGGGTCGGTGGGTCAGCCCCAGCATTTT.

The chain combines TRBV4-1 with TRBJ1-2; D is ambiguous. CDR1 and CDR2 from the germline V gene are MGHRA and YSYEKL. V lost 0 bases and J 5 bases, leaving 13 bases between the germline ends. The CDR3 is 15 amino acids. CDR3 region: CASSQEAAASYGYTF. Written as DNA, the CDR3 is TGCGCCAGCAGCCAAGAGGCGGCAGCCTCATATGGCTACACCTTC.

By share, this clone counts as medium-sized (0.01 to 0.1%). The CDR3 loop is CASSPTSGRTHEQYF. The CDR3 coding sequence is TGTGCCAGCTCACCGACTAGCGGGAGAACGCACGAGCAGTACTTC. This chain uses TRBV18 with TRBJ2-7; 12 bases line up with TRBD2. CDR1 is KGHSH, CDR2 LQKENI, per germline. The CDR3 is made up of 15 amino acids. Losses at the gene ends were 3 bases for V and 5 bases for J; bases not matched to a gene: 5.

This rearrangement joins TRBV6-1 to TRBJ2-7; D assignment may be TRBD1 or TRBD2 (7 bases each). CDR1 is MNHNS, CDR2 SASEGT, per germline. This CDR3 contains 14 residues. Deletions cut 2 bases from V and 2 bases from J, with 10 bases between. CDR3 residues: CASSEQGGTYEQYF. CDR3 nucleotides: TGTGCCAGCAGTGAACAGGGGGGGACCTACGAGCAGTACTTC.

In DNA, the CDR3 is TGTGCCAGCAGTTTATCCGCCTCCTGGAGGGACAACTATGGCTACACCTTC. The encoded protein is CASSLSASWRDNYGYTF. The chain carries TRBV27 and TRBJ1-2, with D perhaps TRBD1 (5 bases). V dropped 0 bases and J dropped 2 bases, with 16 bases sitting between them. Germline values: CDR1 MNHEY, CDR2 SMNVEV (reference sequence). This CDR3 has 17 amino acids.

Only a few counts were recorded for this clone. The CDR3 region is CAWRVLNTEAFF. DNA of the CDR3: TGTGCCTGGAGAGTGTTGAACACTGAAGCTTTCTTT. The chain employs TRBV30 and TRBJ1-1; the D is unclear. CDR3 length: 12 amino acids. Looked up from germline, CDR1 is GTSNPN and CDR2 is SVGIG (reference sequence). Trimming left V 3 bases short and J 0 bases short, with 5 bases between.

This clone has only a few counts. The chain has TRBV5-5 and TRBJ1-2; D gene unclear. CDR1 is SGHKS, CDR2 YYEKEE, per germline (reference sequence). This CDR3 region has 17 residues. V gave up 0 bases and J gave up 2 bases, with 17 bases separating them. CDR3 amino acids: CASSLGEGSPRNYGYTF. CDR3 bases: TGTGCCAGCAGCTTGGGAGAAGGATCCCCACGCAACTATGGCTACACCTTC.